Described below is a single TCR beta chain sequence and its context. Its antigen is not identified. The assay was immunoSEQ multiplex PCR, and TCRdb's table has in-frame clones only and misses some. The sample carries about 79,000 clones, around 85% recorded once. This sample is drawn from a study of OX40 agonist ivuxolimab in advanced cancers. For the study at large: Allowance was made for prior anti-PD-1, anti-PD-L1 or anti-CTLA-4 therapy, and roughly 39% had some. Points from the study as a whole: Relative to CD4+, CD8+ T cells held more expanded clones on average. In the 0.1 to 3.0 mg/kg range, CD4+ and CD8+ blood T cells had expanded clonally by week 6.

Blood sampling took place at baseline, cycle 4 day 1, and cycle 7 day 1. The sample here was CD4+ or CD8+ T cells sorted from blood, taken in a trial of the OX40 agonist ivuxolimab. The TCR was taken from an adult with an advanced solid tumor such as melanoma, head and neck, liver or kidney cancer.

DNA for the CDR3: TGTGCCAGCAGTGAAGGCAGGGGTTTCTTCGACATGAACACTGAAGCTTTCTTT. Protein sequence: CASSEGRGFFDMNTEAFF. This rearrangement joins TRBV6-1 to TRBJ1-1; TRBD1 might be the D (6 bases). V lost 1 base, J lost 0 bases, and 18 bases lay in between. CDR1 is MNHNS and CDR2 is SASEGT in the germline V gene. The CDR3 loop spans 18 amino acids.